What follows is one T cell receptor beta chain and its context. A second about 7 to 11 cycle PCR used barcoded and J-beta primers. One entry per CDR3 protein, called by TCRdb with MiXCR from the 5' RACE reads. The sample lists around 990,000 distinct CDR3 sequences; 35% to 40% were seen once. Trimming left V 0 bases short and J 0 bases short, with 11 bases between. Per germline, CDR1 DFQATT and CDR2 SNEGSKA (reference sequence). There are 15 residues in the CDR3. This entry belongs to a study of blood T cells in healthy people across ages. Isolation recovered at least 6.5 million PBMCs from every sample.

This TCR was sampled from a young man in good health. The rearrangement links TRBV20-1 to TRBJ1-1; D is possibly TRBD1 (5 bases). The sequenced sample consisted of blood. The CDR3 protein is CSARDGGHLNTEAFF. The CDR3 DNA sequence: TGCAGTGCTAGAGACGGGGGTCACCTGAACACTGAAGCTTTCTTT.